The T cell receptor (beta chain) described here comes from a study of OX40 agonist ivuxolimab in advanced cancers. Study background: Therapy given before enrollment (anti-PD-1, anti-PD-L1 or anti-CTLA-4) was allowed, and 30% to 50% had some. In three patients, partial responses were observed, one with hepatocellular carcinoma and two with cutaneous melanoma.

As regards this clone: What it binds is not known.

General study findings and limits: Antigen targets of the expanded peripheral T cells went undetermined.

With autoimmune disease history or systemic immunosuppression, patients were excluded. Sequencing was performed with immunoSEQ multiplex PCR; in TCRdb, only in-frame clones are kept and a portion is missing. This table holds some 71,000 clones, roughly 84% found once. The V end was cut by 0 bases, the J end by 5 bases, with 14 bases between. Germline V gene data show CDR1 as SGDLS and CDR2 as YYNGEE. This CDR3 has 16 amino acids. This chain uses TRBV9 with TRBJ1-4, with D unresolved. This specimen consisted of CD4+ or CD8+ T cells sorted from blood, obtained in a trial of the OX40 agonist ivuxolimab. The receptor comes from an adult with an advanced solid tumor such as melanoma, head and neck, liver or kidney cancer. The CDR3 reads CASSVGVGVQNEKLFF. In nucleotides, the CDR3 is TGTGCCAGCAGCGTAGGAGTCGGGGTTCAGAATGAAAAACTGTTTTTT.